This T cell receptor beta chain was identified during a study of blood T cell repertoires in COVID-19. Study-wide context: Acute and convalescent COVID-19 samples came from the United States, Italy and Spain. Sources were T cells, B-cell-depleted T cells, or PBMCs; the material itself was cDNA or gDNA.

The method was immunoSEQ multiplex PCR; TCRdb's version includes in-frame clones alone and lacks a portion of them. This sample has roughly 34,000 clones, with roughly three quarters found just once. The CDR3 totals 15 residues. CDR1 is SGHNT, CDR2 YYREEE, per germline (reference sequence). V shed 2 bases and J 2 bases; nucleotides not matched to a gene: 3. The J gene is TRBJ2-7, the V gene TRBV5-4, with 11 bases lining up with TRBD2. The source material was peripheral blood. This receptor was taken from a human donor in a cohort sampled during active COVID-19. The CDR3 DNA sequence: TGTGCCAGCAGCTTAGGGACTAGCGGAACCTACGAGCAGTACTTC. It specifies CASSLGTSGTYEQYF.